This is a list of T cell receptor beta chains from one sample in a study of human T cells and chemical hapten exposure. MiXCR, applied by TCRdb to the RACE reads, yields one record per CDR3 protein. The sample consists of 50,000 to 70,000 distinct CDR3 sequences, about 6% of them appearing once. Sequencing was performed on whole blood. Every receptor here comes from a female donor in good health. Some clones in this sample may be carry-over from other donors' samples. CDR3s include the opening cysteine and the closing phenylalanine or tryptophan. The order of the fields is J gene, V gene, clone size, D gene, CDR3 protein, CDR3 DNA. D genes are given only for firm matches. The listing skips clone size in some rows; elsewhere it reads once, few, many or a size class.

>TRBJ1-1|TRBV5-1|many|TRBD1
CASSLTGGEAFF
TGCGCCAGCAGCTTGACAGGGGGTGAAGCTTTCTTT
>TRBJ2-5|TRBV29-1|many|-
CSVEVWAGPETQYF
TGCAGCGTTGAAGTCTGGGCAGGGCCAGAGACCCAGTACTTC
>TRBJ2-7|TRBV27|many|TRBD1
CASSPGQGSEQYF
TGTGCCAGCAGTCCAGGACAGGGAAGCGAGCAGTACTTC
>TRBJ2-3|TRBV6-1|few|-
CASRDATMSTDTQYF
TGTGCCAGCAGGGACGCAACGATGAGCACAGATACGCAGTATTTT
>TRBJ1-1|TRBV6-2/TRBV6-3|many|-
CASSYRSGRTEAFF
TGTGCCAGCAGTTACCGGTCGGGAAGGACTGAAGCTTTCTTT
>TRBJ2-1|TRBV12-3/TRBV12-4|many|-
CASTLGVGTIYNEQFF
TGTGCCAGCACCCTAGGAGTAGGGACGATTTACAATGAGCAGTTCTTC
>TRBJ1-1|TRBV5-5|few|TRBD1
CASSLALTGVWMNDTEAFF
TGTGCCAGCAGCTTGGCTTTAACAGGGGTTTGGATGAACGACACTGAAGCTTTCTTT
>TRBJ1-1|TRBV7-9|-|TRBD1
CASSRLTGMRTEAFF
TGTGCCAGCAGCAGGTTGACAGGGATGCGCACTGAAGCTTTCTTT
>TRBJ2-3|TRBV10-1|many|-
CASSEGEFQDTQYF
TGCGCCAGCAGTGAAGGGGAGTTTCAAGATACGCAGTATTTT
>TRBJ1-1|TRBV20-1|many|TRBD1
CSASYRGHTEAFF
TGCAGTGCTAGCTACAGGGGACACACTGAAGCTTTCTTT
>TRBJ2-7|TRBV29-1|many|TRBD1
CSVGTGSSYEQYF
TGCAGCGTCGGGACAGGGTCCTCCTACGAGCAGTACTTC
>TRBJ1-4|TRBV2|few|TRBD1
CASRTGTGNEKLFF
TGTGCCAGCAGAACCGGGACAGGGAATGAAAAACTGTTTTTT
>TRBJ2-3|TRBV7-2|-|-
CASSRDLQDTQYF
TGTGCCAGCAGCCGGGACCTACAGGATACGCAGTATTTT
>TRBJ1-4|TRBV2|-|-
CASSRTAALGKLFF
TGTGCCAGCAGCAGGACAGCCGCCCTTGGGAAACTGTTTTTT
>TRBJ2-6|TRBV28|many|-
CASRTWGGGGANVLTF
TGTGCCAGCAGAACCTGGGGGGGCGGTGGGGCCAACGTCCTGACTTTC
>TRBJ2-5|TRBV12-3/TRBV12-4|many|TRBD1
CASSSSDRGSGETQYF
TGTGCCAGCAGTTCCTCGGACAGGGGAAGCGGGGAGACCCAGTACTTC
>TRBJ2-1|TRBV29-1|few|TRBD1
CSVEMGQGYNEQFF
TGCAGCGTTGAAATGGGACAGGGATACAATGAGCAGTTCTTC
>TRBJ2-3|TRBV20-1|-|TRBD2
CSARGELAGETDTQYF
TGCAGTGCTAGGGGTGAACTAGCGGGAGAAACAGATACGCAGTATTTT
>TRBJ2-3|TRBV20-1|many|-
CSATTTDTDTQYF
TGCAGTGCTACCACGACAGACACAGATACGCAGTATTTT
>TRBJ2-3|TRBV6-5|few|-
CASSYSNVLEKKRSSTDTQYF
TGTGCCAGCAGTTACTCGAACGTACTTGAAAAAAAGCGGTCTAGCACAGATACGCAGTATTTT
>TRBJ2-7|TRBV6-1|few|TRBD2
CASNLAGGPHEQYF
TGTGCCAGCAACTTAGCGGGAGGGCCCCACGAGCAGTACTTC
>TRBJ2-1|TRBV28|many|-
CASSLQGGRIDEQFF
TGTGCCAGCAGTTTACAGGGGGGTAGAATCGATGAGCAGTTCTTC
>TRBJ1-2|TRBV4-1|many|-
CASSQDPGDNYGYTF
TGCGCCAGCAGCCAAGATCCGGGGGACAACTATGGCTACACCTTC
>TRBJ1-5|TRBV28|few|TRBD1
CASSSFEQGSNQPQHF
TGTGCCAGCAGTTCCTTTGAACAGGGGTCGAATCAGCCCCAGCATTTT
>TRBJ1-2|TRBV20-1|-|-
CSARDGGEYGYTF
TGCAGTGCTAGAGATGGGGGGGAATATGGCTACACCTTC
>TRBJ1-5|TRBV6-5|many|-
CTSGGAVGNQPQHF
TGTACTTCGGGGGGGGCTGTGGGCAATCAGCCCCAGCATTTT
>TRBJ1-2|TRBV7-3|many|TRBD1
CASSAGQGDGYTF
TGTGCCAGCAGCGCTGGACAGGGCGATGGCTACACCTTC
>TRBJ2-1|TRBV7-8|-|-
CASSLTTGLSNEQFF
TGTGCCAGCAGCTTAACAACAGGACTGAGCAATGAGCAGTTCTTC
>TRBJ2-1|TRBV29-1|many|-
CSVPQGAGNEQFF
TGCAGCGTACCTCAAGGGGCGGGCAATGAGCAGTTCTTC
>TRBJ2-7|TRBV28|many|TRBD1
CASSIRDSALNEQYF
TGTGCCAGCAGTATCCGGGACAGCGCTTTGAACGAGCAGTACTTC
>TRBJ2-3|TRBV5-6|many|-
CASSNSQVDTQYF
TGTGCCAGCAGCAATAGCCAAGTCGATACGCAGTATTTT
>TRBJ1-5|TRBV12-3/TRBV12-4|few|-
CASSPQAGGQPQHF
TGTGCCAGCAGTCCCCAAGCGGGAGGTCAGCCCCAGCATTTT
>TRBJ2-7|TRBV28|many|-
CASSLREGSYEQYF
TGTGCCAGCAGTTTACGGGAAGGTTCCTACGAGCAGTACTTC
>TRBJ2-1|TRBV20-1|-|-
CSARTDYNEQFF
TGCAGTGCTAGAACTGACTACAATGAGCAGTTCTTC
>TRBJ2-3|TRBV7-2|many|TRBD2
CASSLEAGGVPDTQYF
TGTGCCAGCAGCTTAGAGGCGGGAGGGGTACCAGATACGCAGTATTTT
>TRBJ1-3|TRBV28|few|-
CASSLKFSGNTGNTIYF
TGTGCCAGCAGTTTAAAATTTTCAGGGAACACGGGAAACACCATATATTTT
>TRBJ2-4|TRBV18|many|-
CASSPDRLAKNIQYF
TGTGCCAGCTCACCAGATAGACTAGCCAAAAACATTCAGTACTTC
>TRBJ1-5|TRBV28|-|-
CASSLDPRGQPQHF
TGTGCCAGCAGTCTTGACCCTAGGGGTCAGCCCCAGCATTTT
>TRBJ1-4|TRBV4-3|many|-
CASSQVGDSTNEKLFF
TGTGCCAGCAGCCAAGTTGGGGATTCAACTAATGAAAAACTGTTTTTT
>TRBJ2-2|TRBV5-1|few|-
CASSLEGTTNTGELFF
TGCGCCAGCAGCTTGGAGGGCACGACGAACACCGGGGAGCTGTTTTTT
>TRBJ2-7|TRBV28|many|-
CASTSGLEQYF
TGTGCCAGCACCTCTGGACTCGAGCAGTACTTC
>TRBJ2-5|TRBV7-6|few|TRBD1
CATTRGTGIQETQYF
TGTGCCACCACCCGAGGGACAGGGATCCAAGAGACCCAGTACTTC
>TRBJ1-1|TRBV12-3/TRBV12-4|few|TRBD1
CASRRDSYTEAFF
TGTGCCAGCAGACGGGACAGTTACACTGAAGCTTTCTTT
>TRBJ2-7|TRBV20-1|many|TRBD2
CSAREVAGVYEQYF
TGCAGTGCTAGAGAAGTAGCGGGAGTGTACGAGCAGTACTTC
>TRBJ2-7|TRBV12-3/TRBV12-4|many|-
CASSPRRGGYEQYF
TGTGCCAGCAGCCCCAGGAGGGGGGGCTACGAGCAGTACTTC
>TRBJ2-7|TRBV7-9|few|TRBD2
CASSSEALAGVEQYF
TGTGCCAGCAGCTCAGAGGCACTAGCGGGAGTCGAGCAGTACTTC
>TRBJ1-1|TRBV30|few|-
CAWSVLWGNTEAFF
TGTGCCTGGAGTGTACTTTGGGGAAACACTGAAGCTTTCTTT
>TRBJ2-1|TRBV6-1|many|-
CASSEDWAAGGQFF
TGTGCCAGCAGTGAAGATTGGGCCGCGGGCGGGCAGTTCTTC